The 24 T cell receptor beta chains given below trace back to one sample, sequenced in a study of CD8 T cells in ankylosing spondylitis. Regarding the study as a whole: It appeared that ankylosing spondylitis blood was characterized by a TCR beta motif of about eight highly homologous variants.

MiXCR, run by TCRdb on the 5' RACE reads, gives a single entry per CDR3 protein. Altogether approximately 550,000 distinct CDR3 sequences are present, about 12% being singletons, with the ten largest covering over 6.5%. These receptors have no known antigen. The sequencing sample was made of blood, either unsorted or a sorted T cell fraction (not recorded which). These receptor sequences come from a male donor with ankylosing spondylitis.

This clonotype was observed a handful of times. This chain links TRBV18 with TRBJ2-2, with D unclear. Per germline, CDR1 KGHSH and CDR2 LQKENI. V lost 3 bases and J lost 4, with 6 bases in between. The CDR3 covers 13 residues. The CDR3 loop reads CASSPTITGELFF. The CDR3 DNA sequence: TGTGCCAGCTCACCGACGATCACCGGGGAGCTGTTTTTT. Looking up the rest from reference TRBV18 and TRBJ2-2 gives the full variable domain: NAGVMQNPRHLVRRRGQEARLRCSPMKGHSHVYWYRQLPEEGLKFMVYLQKENIIDESGMPKERFSAEFPKEGPSILRIQQVVRGDSAAYFCASSPTITGELFFGEGSRLTVL.

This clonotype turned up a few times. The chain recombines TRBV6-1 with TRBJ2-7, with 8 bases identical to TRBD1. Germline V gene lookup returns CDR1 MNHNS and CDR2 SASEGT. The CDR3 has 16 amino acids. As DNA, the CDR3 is TGTGCCAGCAGTGAAGCTAGCAGACAGGGGACCTACGGGCAGTACGTC. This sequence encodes CASSEASRQGTYGQYV.

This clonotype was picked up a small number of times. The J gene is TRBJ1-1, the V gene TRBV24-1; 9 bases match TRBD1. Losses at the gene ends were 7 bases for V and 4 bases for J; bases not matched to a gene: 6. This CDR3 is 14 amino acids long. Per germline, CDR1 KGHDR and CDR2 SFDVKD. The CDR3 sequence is CATSQTGGLTEAFF. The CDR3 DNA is TGTGCCACCAGCCAAACAGGGGGCCTCACTGAAGCTTTCTTT.

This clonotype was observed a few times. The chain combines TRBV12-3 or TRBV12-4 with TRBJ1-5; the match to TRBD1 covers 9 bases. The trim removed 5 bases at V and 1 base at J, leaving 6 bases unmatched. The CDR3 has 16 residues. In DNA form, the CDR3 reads TGTGCCAGCAGTATCGGGACAGGGAGGAGCAATCAGCCCCAGCATTTT. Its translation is CASSIGTGRSNQPQHF.

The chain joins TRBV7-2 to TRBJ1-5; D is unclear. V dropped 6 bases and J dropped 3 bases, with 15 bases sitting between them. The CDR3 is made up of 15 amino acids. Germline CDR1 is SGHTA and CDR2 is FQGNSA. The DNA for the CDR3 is TGTGCCAGCAGTTCCACCGGGTACCCCAATCAGCCCCAGCATTTT. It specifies CASSSTGYPNQPQHF.

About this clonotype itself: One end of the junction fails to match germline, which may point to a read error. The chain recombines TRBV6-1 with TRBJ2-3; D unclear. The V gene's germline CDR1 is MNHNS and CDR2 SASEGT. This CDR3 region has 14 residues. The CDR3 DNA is TGTGCCAGCAGGGAAGACTGGAGCACAGATACGCAGTATTTT. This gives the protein CASREDWSTDTQYF.

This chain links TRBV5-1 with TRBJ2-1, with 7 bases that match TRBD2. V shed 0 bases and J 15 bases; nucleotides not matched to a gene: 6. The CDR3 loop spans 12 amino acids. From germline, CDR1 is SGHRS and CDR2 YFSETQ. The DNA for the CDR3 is TGCGCCAGCAGCTTGGTCGGTTCGGGAGGGTTCTTC. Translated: CASSLVGSGGFF.

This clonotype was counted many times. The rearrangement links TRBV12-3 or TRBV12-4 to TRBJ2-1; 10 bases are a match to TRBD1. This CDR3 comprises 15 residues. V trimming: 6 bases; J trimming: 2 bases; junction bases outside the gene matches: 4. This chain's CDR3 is CASSQTGGAYNEQFF. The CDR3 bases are TGTGCCAGCAGCCAGACAGGGGGCGCCTACAATGAGCAGTTCTTC.

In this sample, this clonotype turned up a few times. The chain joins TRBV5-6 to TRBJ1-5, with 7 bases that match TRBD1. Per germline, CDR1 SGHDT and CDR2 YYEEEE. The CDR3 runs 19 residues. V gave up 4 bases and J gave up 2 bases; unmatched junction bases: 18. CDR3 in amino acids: CASSSRQGPTGRGNQPQHF. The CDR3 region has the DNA TGTGCCAGCAGCAGTCGACAGGGCCCTACAGGTAGGGGCAATCAGCCCCAGCATTTT.

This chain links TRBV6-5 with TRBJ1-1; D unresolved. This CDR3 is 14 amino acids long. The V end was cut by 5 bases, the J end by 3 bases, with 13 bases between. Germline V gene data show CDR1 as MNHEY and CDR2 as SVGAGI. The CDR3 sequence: CASSNGNGDTEAFF. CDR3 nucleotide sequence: TGTGCCAGCAGTAACGGAAACGGGGACACTGAAGCTTTCTTT.

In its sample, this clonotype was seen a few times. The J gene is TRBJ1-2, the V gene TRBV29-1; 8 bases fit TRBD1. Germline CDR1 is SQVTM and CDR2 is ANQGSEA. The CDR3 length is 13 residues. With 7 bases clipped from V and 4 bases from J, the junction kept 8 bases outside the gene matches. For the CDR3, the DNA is TGCAGCGCGGGACAGGCTGACCTCTATGGCTACACCTTC. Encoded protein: CSAGQADLYGYTF.

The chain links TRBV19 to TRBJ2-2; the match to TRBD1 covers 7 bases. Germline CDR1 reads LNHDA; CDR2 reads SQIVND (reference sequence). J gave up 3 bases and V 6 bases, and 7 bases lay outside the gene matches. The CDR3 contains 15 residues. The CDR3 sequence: CASRRDRVDTGELFF. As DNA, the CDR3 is TGTGCCAGTAGGAGAGACAGGGTGGACACCGGGGAGCTGTTTTTT. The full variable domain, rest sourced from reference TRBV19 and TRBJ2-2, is DGGITQSPKYLFRKEGQNVTLSCEQNLNHDAMYWYRQDPGQGLRLIYYSQIVNDFQKGDIAEGYSVSREKKESFPLTVTSAQKNPTAFYLCASRRDRVDTGELFFGEGSRLTVL.

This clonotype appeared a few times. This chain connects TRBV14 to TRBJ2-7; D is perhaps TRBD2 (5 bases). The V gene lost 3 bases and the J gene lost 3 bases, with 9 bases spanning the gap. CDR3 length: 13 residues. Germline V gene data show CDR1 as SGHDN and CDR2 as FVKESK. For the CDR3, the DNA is TGTGCCAGCAGCCACCTTAGCGACTACGAGCAGTACGTC. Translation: CASSHLSDYEQYV.

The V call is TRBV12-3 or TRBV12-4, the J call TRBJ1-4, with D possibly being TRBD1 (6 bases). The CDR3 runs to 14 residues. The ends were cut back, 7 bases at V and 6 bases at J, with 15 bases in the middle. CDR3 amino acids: CASTDGQLDEKLFF. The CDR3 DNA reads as TGTGCCAGCACCGACGGACAGTTGGATGAAAAACTGTTTTTT.

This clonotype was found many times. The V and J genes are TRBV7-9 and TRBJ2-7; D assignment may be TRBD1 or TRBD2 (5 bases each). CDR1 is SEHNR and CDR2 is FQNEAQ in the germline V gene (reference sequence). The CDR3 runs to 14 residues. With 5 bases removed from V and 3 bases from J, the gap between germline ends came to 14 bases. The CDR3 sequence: CASSARDRNYEQYF. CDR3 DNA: TGTGCCAGCAGCGCCCGGGACCGCAACTACGAGCAGTACTTC.

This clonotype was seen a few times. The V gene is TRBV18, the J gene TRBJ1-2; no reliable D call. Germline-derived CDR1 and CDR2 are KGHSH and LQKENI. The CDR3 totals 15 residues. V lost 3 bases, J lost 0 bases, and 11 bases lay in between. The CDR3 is CASSPYEGSNYGYTF. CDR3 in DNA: TGTGCCAGCTCACCGTACGAAGGGTCTAACTATGGCTACACCTTC.

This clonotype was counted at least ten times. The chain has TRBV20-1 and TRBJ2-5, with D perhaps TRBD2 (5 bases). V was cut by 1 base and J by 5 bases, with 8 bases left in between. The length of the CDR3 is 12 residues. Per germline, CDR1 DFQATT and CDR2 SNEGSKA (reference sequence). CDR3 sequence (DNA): TGCAGTGCTAGAGTGGGAGTGGAGACCCAGTACTTC. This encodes CSARVGVETQYF.

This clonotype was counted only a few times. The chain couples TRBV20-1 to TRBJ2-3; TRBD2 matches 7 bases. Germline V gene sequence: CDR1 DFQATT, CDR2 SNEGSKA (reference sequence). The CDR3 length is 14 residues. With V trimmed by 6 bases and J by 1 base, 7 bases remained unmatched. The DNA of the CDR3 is TGCAGTGCCCGACTAGCACTACGCACAGATACGCAGTATTTT. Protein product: CSARLALRTDTQYF.

The CDR3 DNA reads TGCGCCAGCAGCTGGGGGGGACAGGGGGTCCACGAGCAGTACGTC. Translating it yields CASSWGGQGVHEQYV. This sequence joins TRBV5-1 and TRBJ2-7; 11 nucleotides line up with TRBD1. V was pared by 3 bases and J by 5 bases, with 7 bases of the junction left unmatched. Germline loops: CDR1 SGHRS, CDR2 YFSETQ. CDR3 length: 15 residues.

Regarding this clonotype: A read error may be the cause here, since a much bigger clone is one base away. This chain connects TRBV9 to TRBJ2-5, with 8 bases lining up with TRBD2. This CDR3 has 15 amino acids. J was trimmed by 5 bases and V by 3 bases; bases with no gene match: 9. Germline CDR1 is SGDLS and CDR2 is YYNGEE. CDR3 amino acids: CASSGGNGRAETQYF. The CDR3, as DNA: TGTGCCAGCAGCGGAGGGAACGGGAGGGCCGAGACCCAGTACTTC.

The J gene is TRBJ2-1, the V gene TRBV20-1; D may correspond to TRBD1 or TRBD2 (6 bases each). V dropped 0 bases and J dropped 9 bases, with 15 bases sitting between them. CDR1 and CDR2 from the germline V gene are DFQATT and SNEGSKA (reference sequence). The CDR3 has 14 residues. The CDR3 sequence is CSARDRRGNIEQFF. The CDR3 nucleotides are TGCAGTGCTAGAGACAGGAGGGGGAACATTGAGCAGTTCTTC.

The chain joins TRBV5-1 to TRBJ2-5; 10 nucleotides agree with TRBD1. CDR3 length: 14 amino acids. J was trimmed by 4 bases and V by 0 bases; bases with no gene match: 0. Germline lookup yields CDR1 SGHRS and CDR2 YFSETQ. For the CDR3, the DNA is TGCGCCAGCAGCTTGGGGGACAGGGGAGAGACCCAGTACTTC. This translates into CASSLGDRGETQYF.

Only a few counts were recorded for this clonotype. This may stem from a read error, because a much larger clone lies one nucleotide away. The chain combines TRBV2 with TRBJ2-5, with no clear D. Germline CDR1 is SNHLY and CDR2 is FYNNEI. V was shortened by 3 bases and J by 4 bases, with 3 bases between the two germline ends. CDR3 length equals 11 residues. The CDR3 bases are TGTGCCAGCAGTGACGGAGAGACCCAGTACTTC. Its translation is CASSDGETQYF.

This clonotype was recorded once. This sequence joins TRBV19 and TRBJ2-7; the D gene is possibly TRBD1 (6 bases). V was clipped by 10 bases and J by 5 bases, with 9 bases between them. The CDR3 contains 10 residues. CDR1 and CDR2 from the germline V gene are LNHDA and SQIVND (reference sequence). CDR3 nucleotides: TGTGCCACCGGGACAAACGAGCAGTACTTC. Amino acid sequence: CATGTNEQYF.